This TCR beta chain is from a study of CD4 and CD8 cells across lung adenocarcinoma regions. TCRdb independently ran MiXCR on the PCR reads; one entry per CDR3 protein. The sample carries roughly 17,000 distinct CDR3 sequences, approximately 50% recorded once. Localized lung adenocarcinoma, a non-small cell lung cancer, affected the donors. After removal of 6 bases from V and 2 bases from J, the junction contained 5 bases not matched to a gene. CDR3 length equals 14 residues. CDR1 is MRHNA, CDR2 SNTAGT, per germline. The V gene is TRBV6-4, the J gene TRBJ2-5; TRBD2 agrees at 8 bases. The TCR comes from a female donor with lung adenocarcinoma. The CD4 and CD8 labels of this study may be unreliable. Sample: CD8+ T cells from the center of a lung tumor. The CDR3 bases are TGTGCCAGCAGCCCAACTAGCGGACAAGAGACCCAGTACTTC. It specifies CASSPTSGQETQYF.